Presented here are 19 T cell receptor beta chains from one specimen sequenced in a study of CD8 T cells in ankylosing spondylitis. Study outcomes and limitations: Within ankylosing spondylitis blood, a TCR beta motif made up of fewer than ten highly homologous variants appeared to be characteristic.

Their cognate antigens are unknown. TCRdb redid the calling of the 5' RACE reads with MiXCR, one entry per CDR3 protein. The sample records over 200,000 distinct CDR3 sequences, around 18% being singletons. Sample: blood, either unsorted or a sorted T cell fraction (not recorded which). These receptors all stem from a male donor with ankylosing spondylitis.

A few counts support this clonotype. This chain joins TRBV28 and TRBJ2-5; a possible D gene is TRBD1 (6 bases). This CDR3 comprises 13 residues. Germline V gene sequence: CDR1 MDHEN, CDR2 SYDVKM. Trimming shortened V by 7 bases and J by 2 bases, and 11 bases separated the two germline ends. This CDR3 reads CASTSTGQETQYF. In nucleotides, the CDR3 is TGTGCCAGCACCTCGACAGGTCAAGAGACCCAGTACTTC.

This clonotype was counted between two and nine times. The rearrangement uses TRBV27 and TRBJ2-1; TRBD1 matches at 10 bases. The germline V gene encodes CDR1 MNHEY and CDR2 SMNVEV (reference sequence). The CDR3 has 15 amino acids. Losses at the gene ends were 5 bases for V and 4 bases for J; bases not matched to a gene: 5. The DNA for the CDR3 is TGTGCCAGCAGTCGGGGGACAGGGGTTTACAATGAGCAGTTCTTC. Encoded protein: CASSRGTGVYNEQFF.

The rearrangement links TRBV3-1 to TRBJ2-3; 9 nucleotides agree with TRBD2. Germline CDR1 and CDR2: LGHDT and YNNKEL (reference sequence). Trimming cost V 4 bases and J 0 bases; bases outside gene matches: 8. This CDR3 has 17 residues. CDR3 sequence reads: CASSRRGLATSTDTQYF. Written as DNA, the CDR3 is TGTGCCAGCAGCCGACGAGGACTAGCGACTAGCACAGATACGCAGTATTTT.

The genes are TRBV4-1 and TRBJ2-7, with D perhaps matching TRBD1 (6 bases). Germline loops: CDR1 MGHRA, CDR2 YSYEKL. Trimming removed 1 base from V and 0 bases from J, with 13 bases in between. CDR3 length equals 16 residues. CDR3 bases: TGCGCCAGCAGCCAAGCGACAGGCGGCCTCTCCTACGAGCAGTACTTC. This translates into CASSQATGGLSYEQYF.

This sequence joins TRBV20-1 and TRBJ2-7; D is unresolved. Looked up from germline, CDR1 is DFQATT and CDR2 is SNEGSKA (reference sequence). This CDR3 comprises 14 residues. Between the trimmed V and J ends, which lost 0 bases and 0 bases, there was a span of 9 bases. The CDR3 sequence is CSARDDSLSYEQYF. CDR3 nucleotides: TGCAGTGCTAGAGATGACTCTCTCTCCTACGAGCAGTACTTC.

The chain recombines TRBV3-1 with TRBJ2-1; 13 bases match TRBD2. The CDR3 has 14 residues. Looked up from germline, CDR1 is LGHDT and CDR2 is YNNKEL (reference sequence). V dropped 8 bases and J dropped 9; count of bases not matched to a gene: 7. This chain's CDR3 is CASLLAGGPGEQFF. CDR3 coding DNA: TGTGCCAGCCTACTAGCGGGGGGGCCAGGTGAGCAGTTCTTC.

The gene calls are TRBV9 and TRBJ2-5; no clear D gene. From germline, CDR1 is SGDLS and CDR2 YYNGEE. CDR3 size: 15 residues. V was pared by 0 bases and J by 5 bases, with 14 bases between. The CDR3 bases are TGTGCCAGCAGCGTAGAGGCAAGTTTAGGGGAGACCCAGTACTTC. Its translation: CASSVEASLGETQYF.

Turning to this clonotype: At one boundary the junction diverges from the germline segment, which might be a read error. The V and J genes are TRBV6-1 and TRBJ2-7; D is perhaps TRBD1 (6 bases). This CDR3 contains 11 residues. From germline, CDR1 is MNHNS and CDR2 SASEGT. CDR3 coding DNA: TGTGCCAGCAGTGAAGCGAACAGGGAAAGCTTC. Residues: CASSEANRESF.

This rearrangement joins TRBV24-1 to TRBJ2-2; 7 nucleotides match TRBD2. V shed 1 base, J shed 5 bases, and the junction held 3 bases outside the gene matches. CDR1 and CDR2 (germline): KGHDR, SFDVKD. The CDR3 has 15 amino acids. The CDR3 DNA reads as TGTGCCACCAGTGATTTCGGTAGCGGGACCGGGGAGCTGTTTTTT. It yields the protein CATSDFGSGTGELFF.

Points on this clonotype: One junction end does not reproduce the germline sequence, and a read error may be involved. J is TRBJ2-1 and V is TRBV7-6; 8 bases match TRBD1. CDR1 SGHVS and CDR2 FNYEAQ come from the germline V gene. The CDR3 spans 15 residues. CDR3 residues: CASSSGQGSYNEQLF. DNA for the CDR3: TGTGCCAGCAGCTCTGGACAGGGTTCCTACAATGAGCAGCTCTTC. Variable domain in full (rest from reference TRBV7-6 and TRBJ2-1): GAGVSQSPRYKVTKRGQDVALRCDPISGHVSLYWYRQALGQGPEFLTYFNYEAQQDKSGLPNDRFSAERPEGSISTLTIQRTEQRDSAMYRCASSSGQGSYNEQLFGPGTRLTVL.

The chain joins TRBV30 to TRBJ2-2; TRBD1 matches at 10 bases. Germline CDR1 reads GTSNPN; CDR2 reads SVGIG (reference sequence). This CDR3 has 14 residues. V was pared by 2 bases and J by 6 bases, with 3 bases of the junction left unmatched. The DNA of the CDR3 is TGTGCCTGGAGTCCAGGACAGGGGGCCGGGGAGCTGTTTTTT. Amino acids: CAWSPGQGAGELFF.

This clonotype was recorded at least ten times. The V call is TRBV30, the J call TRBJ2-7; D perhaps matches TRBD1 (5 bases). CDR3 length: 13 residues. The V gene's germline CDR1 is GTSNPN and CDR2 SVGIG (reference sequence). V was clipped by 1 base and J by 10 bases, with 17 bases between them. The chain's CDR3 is CAWSDRTTGIQYF. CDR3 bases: TGTGCCTGGAGTGATCGGACCACAGGCATACAGTACTTC.

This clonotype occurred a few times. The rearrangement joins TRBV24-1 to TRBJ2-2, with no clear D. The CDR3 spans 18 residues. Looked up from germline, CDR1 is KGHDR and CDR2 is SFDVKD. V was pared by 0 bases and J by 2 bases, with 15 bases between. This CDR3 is CATSDLGTKNANTGELFF. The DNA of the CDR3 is TGTGCCACCAGTGATTTGGGCACGAAGAATGCCAACACCGGGGAGCTGTTTTTT.

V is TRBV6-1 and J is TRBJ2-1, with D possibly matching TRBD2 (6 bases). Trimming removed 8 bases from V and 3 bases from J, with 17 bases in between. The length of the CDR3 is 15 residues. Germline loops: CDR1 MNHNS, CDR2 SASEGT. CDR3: CASCPSAGRYNEQFF. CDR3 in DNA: TGTGCCAGCTGCCCTTCGGCGGGACGCTACAATGAGCAGTTCTTC.

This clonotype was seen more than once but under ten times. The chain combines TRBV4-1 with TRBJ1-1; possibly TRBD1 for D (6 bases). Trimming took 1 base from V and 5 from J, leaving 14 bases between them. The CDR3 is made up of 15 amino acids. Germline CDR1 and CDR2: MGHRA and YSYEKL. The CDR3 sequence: CASSQVQGSYTEAFF. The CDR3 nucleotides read TGCGCCAGCAGCCAAGTTCAGGGGAGTTATACTGAAGCTTTCTTT.

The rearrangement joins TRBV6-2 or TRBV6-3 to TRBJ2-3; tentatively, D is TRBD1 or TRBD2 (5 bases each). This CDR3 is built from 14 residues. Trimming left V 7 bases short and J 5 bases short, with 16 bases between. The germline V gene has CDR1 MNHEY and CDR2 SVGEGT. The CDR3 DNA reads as TGTGCCAGCAACCCCTTTGGTGGGGGAGATACGCAGTATTTT. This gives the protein CASNPFGGGDTQYF.

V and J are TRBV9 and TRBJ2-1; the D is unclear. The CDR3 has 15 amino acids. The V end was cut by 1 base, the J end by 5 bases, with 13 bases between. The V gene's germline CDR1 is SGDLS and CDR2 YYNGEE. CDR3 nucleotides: TGTGCCAGCAGCGTAAATTGGGGTCGGAACAATGAGCAGTTCTTC. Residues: CASSVNWGRNNEQFF.

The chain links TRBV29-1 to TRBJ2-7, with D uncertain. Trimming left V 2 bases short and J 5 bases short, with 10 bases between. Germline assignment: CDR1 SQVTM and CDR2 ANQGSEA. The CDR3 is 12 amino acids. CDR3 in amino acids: CSVEQVGHEQYF. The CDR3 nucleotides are TGCAGCGTTGAACAGGTCGGGCACGAGCAGTACTTC.

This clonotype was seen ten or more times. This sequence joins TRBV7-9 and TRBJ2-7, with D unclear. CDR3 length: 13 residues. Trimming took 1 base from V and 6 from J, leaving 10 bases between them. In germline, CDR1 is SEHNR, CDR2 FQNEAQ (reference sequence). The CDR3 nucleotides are TGTGCCAGCAGCTTAGAAGGGTTTTCCGAGCAGTACTTC. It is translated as CASSLEGFSEQYF.